Listed below are T cell receptor beta chains from one sample, sequenced in a study of memory CD4+ T cells and cytomegalovirus serostatus. Measured with immunoSEQ multiplex PCR; TCRdb has only the in-frame clones, and not every one. The sample lists 52,000 or so clones; about 80% were seen once. The sample comprised memory CD4+ T cells from blood. The source of these receptors is an adult in good health and CMV-seronegative. The CDR3 runs from the conserved cysteine through the conserved F or W. Fields, in order: J gene, clone size, V gene, D gene, CDR3 length, CDR3 protein, CDR3 DNA. The D gene is left open where the match is weak. Size values are once, few and many counts, or a class for expanded clones, and some rows have none.

J gene: TRBJ1-2; clone size: -; V gene: TRBV28; D gene: -; CDR3 length: 13; CDR3 protein: CASSFSHQKGYTF; CDR3 DNA: TGTGCCAGCAGTTTCTCTCATCAGAAAGGCTACACCTTC
J gene: TRBJ1-5; clone size: -; V gene: TRBV28; D gene: -; CDR3 length: 16; CDR3 protein: CASSLGGLYSNQPQHF; CDR3 DNA: TGTGCCAGCAGTTTGGGGGGGCTTTATAGCAATCAGCCCCAGCATTTT
J gene: TRBJ2-6; clone size: -; V gene: TRBV5-4; D gene: -; CDR3 length: 13; CDR3 protein: CASSLSGANVLTF; CDR3 DNA: TGTGCCAGCAGCTTGTCCGGGGCCAACGTCCTGACTTTC
J gene: TRBJ2-7; clone size: -; V gene: TRBV28; D gene: TRBD1; CDR3 length: 18; CDR3 protein: CASSSFKSGQGGYYEQYF; CDR3 DNA: TGTGCCAGCAGTTCCTTCAAATCGGGACAGGGAGGATACTACGAGCAGTACTTC
J gene: TRBJ1-2; clone size: once; V gene: TRBV28; D gene: -; CDR3 length: 12; CDR3 protein: CASMGPNYGYTF; CDR3 DNA: TGTGCCAGCATGGGTCCTAACTATGGCTACACCTTC
J gene: TRBJ2-3; clone size: -; V gene: TRBV7-3; D gene: -; CDR3 length: 13; CDR3 protein: CASSFSGEDTQYF; CDR3 DNA: TGTGCCAGCAGCTTTTCAGGGGAAGATACGCAGTATTTT
J gene: TRBJ1-5; clone size: -; V gene: TRBV27; D gene: -; CDR3 length: 15; CDR3 protein: CASKSGHHGDQPQHF; CDR3 DNA: TGTGCCAGCAAATCGGGACATCATGGGGATCAGCCCCAGCATTTT
J gene: TRBJ2-7; clone size: -; V gene: TRBV10-3; D gene: -; CDR3 length: 14; CDR3 protein: CAISESGYSYEQYF; CDR3 DNA: TGTGCCATCAGTGAGTCGGGGTACTCCTACGAGCAGTACTTC
J gene: TRBJ1-2; clone size: once; V gene: TRBV19; D gene: TRBD1; CDR3 length: 15; CDR3 protein: CASSIEPDRGYGYTF; CDR3 DNA: TGTGCCAGTAGTATAGAACCGGACAGGGGATATGGCTACACCTTC
J gene: TRBJ1-3; clone size: -; V gene: TRBV15; D gene: -; CDR3 length: 11; CDR3 protein: CATSTWDTIYF; CDR3 DNA: TGTGCCACCAGCACCTGGGACACCATATATTTT
J gene: TRBJ2-5; clone size: -; V gene: TRBV4-2; D gene: TRBD1; CDR3 length: 16; CDR3 protein: CASSQAHKGQGETQYF; CDR3 DNA: TGTGCCAGCAGCCAAGCCCACAAGGGACAGGGGGAGACCCAGTACTTC
J gene: TRBJ2-3; clone size: -; V gene: TRBV27; D gene: -; CDR3 length: 19; CDR3 protein: CASSFLVFGQPKNTDTQYF; CDR3 DNA: TGTGCCAGCAGTTTTCTCGTCTTCGGACAGCCGAAAAACACAGATACGCAGTATTTT
J gene: TRBJ1-4; clone size: -; V gene: TRBV27; D gene: TRBD1; CDR3 length: 18; CDR3 protein: CASSSIGQEGTTNEKLFF; CDR3 DNA: TGTGCCAGCAGTTCGATAGGACAGGAGGGAACAACTAATGAAAAACTGTTTTTT
J gene: TRBJ1-2; clone size: -; V gene: TRBV7-8; D gene: -; CDR3 length: 15; CDR3 protein: CASSPADRGGSGYTF; CDR3 DNA: TGTGCCAGCAGCCCAGCGGATCGAGGAGGTTCTGGCTACACCTTC
J gene: TRBJ1-5; clone size: -; V gene: TRBV2; D gene: -; CDR3 length: 12; CDR3 protein: CASRGVGQPQHF; CDR3 DNA: TGTGCCAGCAGGGGGGTGGGGCAGCCCCAGCATTTT
J gene: TRBJ1-3; clone size: -; V gene: TRBV7-2; D gene: -; CDR3 length: 17; CDR3 protein: CASSLGLGRESENTIYF; CDR3 DNA: TGTGCCAGCAGCTTAGGATTGGGAAGGGAGTCTGAAAACACCATATATTTT
J gene: TRBJ1-4; clone size: -; V gene: TRBV6-1; D gene: -; CDR3 length: 13; CDR3 protein: CASGAGSNEKLFF; CDR3 DNA: TGTGCCAGTGGGGCAGGATCTAATGAAAAACTGTTTTTT
J gene: TRBJ1-2; clone size: -; V gene: TRBV14; D gene: -; CDR3 length: 13; CDR3 protein: CASSPDTLYGYTF; CDR3 DNA: TGTGCCAGCAGCCCCGACACTCTCTATGGCTACACCTTC
J gene: TRBJ1-2; clone size: -; V gene: TRBV19; D gene: -; CDR3 length: 14; CDR3 protein: CASSPTGGRIGYTF; CDR3 DNA: TGTGCCAGTAGCCCTACGGGGGGCAGGATAGGCTACACCTTC
J gene: TRBJ1-2; clone size: -; V gene: TRBV6-5; D gene: -; CDR3 length: 13; CDR3 protein: CASRPGQDYGYTF; CDR3 DNA: TGTGCCAGCAGACCAGGGCAGGACTATGGCTACACCTTC
J gene: TRBJ1-1; clone size: -; V gene: TRBV27; D gene: -; CDR3 length: 17; CDR3 protein: CASNNLKNGQQNTEAFF; CDR3 DNA: TGTGCCAGCAACAATTTAAAGAATGGGCAGCAGAACACTGAAGCTTTCTTT
J gene: TRBJ2-7; clone size: once; V gene: TRBV7-9; D gene: -; CDR3 length: 15; CDR3 protein: CASSGNVGVSYEQYF; CDR3 DNA: TGTGCCAGCTCCGGTAACGTGGGGGTCTCCTACGAGCAGTACTTC
J gene: TRBJ2-7; clone size: -; V gene: TRBV19; D gene: -; CDR3 length: 16; CDR3 protein: CASSIAGGLRSYEQYF; CDR3 DNA: TGTGCCAGTAGTATCGCAGGGGGGTTGAGATCCTACGAGCAGTACTTC
J gene: TRBJ1-4; clone size: -; V gene: TRBV10-3; D gene: -; CDR3 length: 13; CDR3 protein: CAIQGEGHEKLFF; CDR3 DNA: TGTGCCATCCAGGGAGAGGGGCATGAAAAACTGTTTTTT
J gene: TRBJ2-5; clone size: few; V gene: TRBV19; D gene: -; CDR3 length: 12; CDR3 protein: CASGPPRETQYF; CDR3 DNA: TGTGCCAGCGGACCCCCGAGGGAGACCCAGTACTTC
J gene: TRBJ2-1; clone size: -; V gene: TRBV6-1; D gene: -; CDR3 length: 16; CDR3 protein: CASSERPGGLRNEQFF; CDR3 DNA: TGTGCCAGCAGTGAAAGGCCCGGAGGCCTCCGCAATGAGCAGTTCTTC
J gene: TRBJ1-4; clone size: -; V gene: TRBV7-8; D gene: -; CDR3 length: 12; CDR3 protein: CASSLVRGELFF; CDR3 DNA: TGTGCCAGCAGCCTAGTTCGGGGAGAACTGTTTTTT
J gene: TRBJ1-1; clone size: -; V gene: TRBV15; D gene: -; CDR3 length: 14; CDR3 protein: CATSRAGSNTEAFF; CDR3 DNA: TGTGCCACCAGCAGAGCGGGTTCGAACACTGAAGCTTTCTTT
J gene: TRBJ2-3; clone size: -; V gene: TRBV19; D gene: -; CDR3 length: 14; CDR3 protein: CASRSGSRLDTQYF; CDR3 DNA: TGTGCCAGTAGGAGCGGTTCCCGTTTGGATACGCAGTATTTT
J gene: TRBJ1-6; clone size: -; V gene: TRBV7-2; D gene: -; CDR3 length: 16; CDR3 protein: CASSLARARANSPLHF; CDR3 DNA: TGTGCCAGCAGCTTAGCGAGGGCACGGGCTAATTCACCCCTCCACTTT
J gene: TRBJ1-3; clone size: -; V gene: TRBV19; D gene: -; CDR3 length: 17; CDR3 protein: CASSIGRDTFSGNTIYF; CDR3 DNA: TGTGCCAGTAGTATCGGGAGAGATACTTTCTCTGGAAACACCATATATTTT
J gene: TRBJ2-3; clone size: -; V gene: TRBV28; D gene: -; CDR3 length: 14; CDR3 protein: CASSLGRSTDTQYF; CDR3 DNA: TGTGCCAGCAGTTTAGGCAGAAGCACAGATACGCAGTATTTT
J gene: TRBJ2-3; clone size: -; V gene: TRBV28; D gene: TRBD1; CDR3 length: 13; CDR3 protein: CASSLQGVDTQYF; CDR3 DNA: TGTGCCAGCAGTTTACAGGGGGTAGATACGCAGTATTTT
J gene: TRBJ1-1; clone size: -; V gene: TRBV5-6; D gene: -; CDR3 length: 15; CDR3 protein: CASSLATGLGLEAFF; CDR3 DNA: TGTGCCAGCAGCTTGGCCACGGGGCTCGGCCTCGAAGCTTTCTTT
J gene: TRBJ1-3; clone size: -; V gene: TRBV5-8; D gene: -; CDR3 length: 15; CDR3 protein: CASSLQLYSGNTIYF; CDR3 DNA: TGTGCCAGCAGCTTGCAACTCTACTCTGGAAACACCATATATTTT
J gene: TRBJ2-7; clone size: -; V gene: TRBV6-5; D gene: -; CDR3 length: 13; CDR3 protein: CASSSVRSHEQYF; CDR3 DNA: TGTGCCAGCAGTTCCGTACGTTCTCACGAGCAGTACTTC
J gene: TRBJ2-5; clone size: few; V gene: TRBV19; D gene: -; CDR3 length: 15; CDR3 protein: CASSETHYPGETQYF; CDR3 DNA: TGTGCCAGTAGCGAGACTCACTATCCCGGAGAGACCCAGTACTTC
J gene: TRBJ2-1; clone size: few; V gene: TRBV5-4; D gene: -; CDR3 length: 16; CDR3 protein: CASSFQVPHLVHEQFF; CDR3 DNA: TGTGCCAGCAGCTTTCAAGTCCCTCACCTCGTCCATGAGCAGTTCTTC
J gene: TRBJ2-7; clone size: -; V gene: TRBV10-3; D gene: -; CDR3 length: 13; CDR3 protein: CAISDTGVYEQYF; CDR3 DNA: TGTGCCATCAGTGATACGGGGGTCTACGAGCAGTACTTC
J gene: TRBJ2-1; clone size: -; V gene: TRBV2; D gene: -; CDR3 length: 17; CDR3 protein: CASSLLQALGSYNEQFF; CDR3 DNA: TGTGCCAGCAGTTTACTACAGGCCCTGGGGTCCTACAATGAGCAGTTCTTC
J gene: TRBJ2-3; clone size: once; V gene: TRBV14; D gene: TRBD1; CDR3 length: 14; CDR3 protein: CASSQYRGPDTQYF; CDR3 DNA: TGTGCCAGCAGCCAGTACAGGGGCCCAGATACGCAGTATTTT
J gene: TRBJ2-7; clone size: few; V gene: TRBV4-3; D gene: -; CDR3 length: 13; CDR3 protein: CASSQGPSYEQYF; CDR3 DNA: TGCGCCAGCAGCCAAGGTCCCAGTTACGAGCAGTACTTC